The rows below give T cell receptor beta chains drawn from one sample of a study of blood T cell repertoires in COVID-19. Generated by immunoSEQ multiplex PCR, the TCRdb table keeps only in-frame clones and is missing some. The top ten hold 2.5% to 3% of the sample, which has about 190,000 clones, about 86% seen once. Input material: peripheral blood. Receptor source: a man aged 45 to 65 with active or convalescent COVID-19. The CDR3 runs from the conserved cysteine through the conserved F or W. A D gene is named only where the DNA matches it firmly. Clone size is stated in some rows and not others, as once, few, many or a class when expanded.

J gene,clone size,V gene,D gene,CDR3 protein,CDR3 DNA
TRBJ2-1,.,TRBV29-1,.,CSVGLNEQFF,TGCAGCGTTGGGCTGAATGAGCAGTTCTTC
TRBJ1-1,.,TRBV5-1,TRBD1,CATRTGGGRTEAFF,TGCGCCACCCGGACAGGGGGCGGTCGGACTGAAGCTTTCTTT
TRBJ1-2,few,TRBV7-2,TRBD1,CASSTTGLYGYTF,TGTGCCAGCAGCACGACAGGGCTCTATGGCTACACCTTC
TRBJ1-4,.,TRBV6-5,.,CASSPRRGDEKLFF,TGTGCCAGCAGCCCCAGGAGGGGAGATGAAAAACTGTTTTTT
TRBJ2-2,.,TRBV3-1/TRBV3-2,.,CASSLAPGELFF,TGTGCCAGCAGCCTGGCCCCGGGGGAGCTGTTTTTT
TRBJ2-7,.,TRBV18,TRBD2,CASSPPSVAGVEQYF,TGTGCCAGCTCACCACCTTCCGTAGCGGGGGTCGAGCAGTACTTC
TRBJ2-1,few,TRBV10-3,TRBD2,CAISDSGLAGYNEQFF,TGTGCCATCAGTGATAGTGGACTAGCGGGGTACAATGAGCAGTTCTTC
TRBJ2-5,.,TRBV5-1,.,CASSLGAETQYF,TGCGCCAGCAGCTTGGGCGCAGAGACCCAGTACTTC
TRBJ1-5,.,TRBV6-6,.,CASSMTEIHSNQPQHF,TGTGCCAGCAGTATGACGGAGATCCATAGCAATCAGCCCCAGCATTTT
TRBJ2-7,once,TRBV27,TRBD2,CASSTRLAGYTYEQYF,TGTGCCAGCAGTACCCGACTAGCGGGCTACACCTACGAGCAGTACTTC
TRBJ2-1,.,TRBV28,.,CASSRRLDRQQFF,TGTGCCAGCAGCCGCAGACTTGACAGACAGCAGTTCTTC
TRBJ2-6,.,TRBV5-3,TRBD1,CARSPPGDRGGYSGANVLTF,TGTGCCAGAAGCCCCCCGGGTGACAGGGGGGGTTACTCTGGGGCCAACGTCCTGACTTTC
TRBJ1-1,.,TRBV5-4,.,CASSLSGSLNTEAFF,TGTGCCAGCAGCTTGTCCGGGTCACTGAACACTGAAGCTTTCTTT
TRBJ2-4,.,TRBV7-2,TRBD2,CASSWGLAGVKAKNIQYF,TGTGCCAGCAGCTGGGGACTAGCGGGGGTTAAAGCCAAAAACATTCAGTACTTC
TRBJ1-4,.,TRBV30,.,CAWSEFTGDFQSGTNEKLFF,TGTGCCTGGAGTGAATTTACCGGGGACTTCCAAAGCGGAACTAATGAAAAACTGTTTTTT
TRBJ2-7,.,TRBV6-5,.,CASSTGSHEQYF,TGTGCCAGCAGTACAGGGTCCCACGAGCAGTACTTC
TRBJ2-3,once,TRBV7-2,.,CASSLAPGGASTDTQYF,TGTGCCAGCAGCTTAGCCCCTGGCGGGGCCAGCACAGATACGCAGTATTTT
TRBJ1-5,few,TRBV3-1/TRBV3-2,.,CASSSSPVSNQPQHF,TGTGCCAGCAGCTCTTCGCCAGTTAGCAATCAGCCCCAGCATTTT
TRBJ1-5,.,TRBV28,.,CASSFRGVQPQHF,TGTGCCAGCAGTTTCCGCGGCGTGCAGCCCCAGCATTTT
TRBJ2-1,few,TRBV7-8,TRBD2,CASGLTSGGAVGNEQFF,TGTGCCAGCGGCCTGACTAGCGGGGGGGCCGTGGGTAATGAGCAGTTCTTC
TRBJ1-2,once,TRBV5-1,.,CASSLVDPTEFNYGYTF,TGCGCCAGCAGCTTGGTAGACCCGACGGAGTTTAACTATGGCTACACCTTC
TRBJ1-5,.,TRBV23-1,TRBD1,CASGRDRGNQPQHF,TGCGCCAGCGGCCGGGACAGGGGAAATCAGCCCCAGCATTTT
TRBJ1-1,.,TRBV5-1,.,CASSLEGVSTEAFF,TGCGCCAGCAGCTTGGAAGGAGTAAGCACTGAAGCTTTCTTT
TRBJ2-2,.,TRBV24-1,.,CATSDFSGSATGELFF,TGTGCCACCAGTGATTTTTCCGGGTCGGCCACCGGGGAGCTGTTTTTT
TRBJ2-1,.,TRBV4-3,TRBD2,CASSQRWELAGASSYNEQFF,TGCGCCAGCAGCCAGCGCTGGGAACTAGCGGGGGCCAGCTCCTACAATGAGCAGTTCTTC
TRBJ2-6,.,TRBV5-1,TRBD1,CASSLSTRGTGANVLTF,TGCGCCAGCAGCTTATCTACCAGGGGGACCGGGGCCAACGTCCTGACTTTC
TRBJ2-7,.,TRBV5-1,TRBD2,CASSLGFGGSYEQYF,TGCGCCAGCAGCTTGGGGTTCGGGGGGTCCTACGAGCAGTACTTC
TRBJ2-1,.,TRBV5-1,TRBD2,CASSHTSGGTNEQFF,TGCGCCAGCAGCCATACTAGCGGGGGGACCAATGAGCAGTTCTTC
TRBJ1-1,.,TRBV6-6,.,CATLQGFKAFF,TGTGCCACCCTACAGGGATTTAAAGCTTTCTTT
TRBJ2-1,.,TRBV28,.,CASSLVVSGSSNEQFF,TGTGCCAGCAGTTTAGTAGTATCGGGGTCTTCCAATGAGCAGTTCTTC
TRBJ2-7,.,TRBV5-1,TRBD1,CASSQQGLHYEQYF,TGCGCCAGCAGCCAACAGGGGCTGCACTACGAGCAGTACTTC
TRBJ2-1,few,TRBV9,.,CASSEGRREGEQFF,TGTGCCAGCAGCGAGGGCCGGAGGGAAGGTGAGCAGTTCTTC
TRBJ1-1,.,TRBV7-3,.,CASSPGVVGNTEAFF,TGTGCCAGCAGCCCGGGGGTTGTGGGGAACACTGAAGCTTTCTTT
TRBJ1-5,few,TRBV27,TRBD1,CASRGQGVQPQHF,TGTGCCAGCAGGGGACAGGGAGTGCAGCCCCAGCATTTT